The 15 T cell receptor beta chains listed next were all sequenced from one sample in a study of human T cells and chemical hapten exposure. Using its own MiXCR run on the RACE reads, TCRdb lists one record per CDR3 protein. The sample carries over 35,000 distinct CDR3 sequences, 10% recorded once. The time point here: pre-sensitization, week 0. Treatment of the sample: therapeutic diphenylcyclopropenone sensitization with weekly scalp DPC. The sample here was whole blood, taken in connection with sensitization to the hapten diphenylcyclopropenone (DPC). Receptors were obtained from a man younger than 40 with alopecia areata. Some clones in this sample may be carry-over from other donors' samples.

The chain links TRBV5-4 to TRBJ2-7; possibly TRBD1 for D (9 bases). CDR3 length equals 19 residues. Germline values: CDR1 SGHNT, CDR2 YYREEE (reference sequence). V shed 3 bases and J shed 6 bases, with 31 bases lying between them. Here the CDR3 DNA reads TGTGCCAGCAGCTCCGGGACAGGGTCGTTGCCGGGACTAGGGACCGAGCAGTACGTC. Translating it yields CASSSGTGSLPGLGTEQYV.

The sample holds many counts of this clonotype. The chain links TRBV24-1 to TRBJ2-3; 11 positions agree with TRBD2. The V gene end was trimmed by 10 bases and the J gene end by 0 bases; junction bases not matched to a gene: 2. Germline CDR1 KGHDR, CDR2 SFDVKD. The length of the CDR3 is 14 residues. The CDR3: CATGTSGSTDTQYF. The CDR3 DNA is TGTGCCACTGGGACTAGCGGTAGCACAGATACGCAGTATTTT.

Many counts were recorded for this clonotype. The chain links TRBV10-3 to TRBJ2-5, with D perhaps matching TRBD2 (5 bases). Germline V gives CDR1 ENHRY, CDR2 SYGVKD. The CDR3 is made up of 15 amino acids. Trimming pared 3 bases from V and 2 bases from J, leaving 13 bases between. CDR3 in amino acids: CAISDLANQQETQYF. The CDR3 DNA sequence: TGTGCCATCAGTGATCTAGCCAACCAGCAAGAGACCCAGTACTTC.

This clonotype has more than one count but fewer than ten. The chain uses TRBV6-6 and TRBJ1-1; D call uncertain. Trimming took 5 bases from V and 10 from J, leaving 23 bases between them. The germline CDR1 and CDR2 sequences are MNHNY and SVGAGI (reference sequence). The CDR3 length is 15 residues. The DNA of the CDR3 is TGTGCCAGCAGTGACGCCCCGTTACCCACCTTCCCAGCTTTCTTT. It specifies CASSDAPLPTFPAFF.

At least ten counts were recorded for this clonotype. This chain connects TRBV27 to TRBJ1-1; D possibly corresponds to TRBD1 (6 bases). CDR3 length: 16 residues. Trimming shortened V by 4 bases and J by 3 bases, and 18 bases separated the two germline ends. Germline assignment: CDR1 MNHEY and CDR2 SMNVEV (reference sequence). CDR3 DNA: TGTGCCAGCAGTTCCCGACAGGCACTCGGGGACACTGAAGCTTTCTTT. Residues: CASSSRQALGDTEAFF.

J is TRBJ1-1 and V is TRBV6-1; D call uncertain. Trimming took off 3 bases at V and 3 bases at J, with 8 bases between the two ends. Germline loops: CDR1 MNHNS, CDR2 SASEGT. This CDR3 contains 13 residues. The CDR3 region is CASSDYWDTEAFF. CDR3 sequence (DNA): TGTGCCAGCAGTGATTATTGGGACACTGAAGCTTTCTTT.

This clonotype was counted between two and nine times. The CDR3 is CSATGEYNQPQHF. CDR3 coding DNA: TGCAGTGCGACAGGGGAGTATAATCAGCCCCAGCATTTT. The chain links TRBV20-1 to TRBJ1-5; 8 nucleotides align to TRBD1. Germline trimming cut 6 bases from V and 4 bases from J; bases unmatched to any gene: 5. Germline CDR1 DFQATT, CDR2 SNEGSKA (reference sequence). This CDR3 has 13 amino acids.

In this sample, this clonotype turned up many times. This chain joins TRBV28 and TRBJ2-2, with TRBD2 identical over 7 bases. CDR3 length: 13 residues. Germline CDR1 MDHEN, CDR2 SYDVKM. V shed 6 bases and J 2 bases; nucleotides not matched to a gene: 0. CDR3 sequence (DNA): TGTGCCAGCAGAGCGGGAAACACCGGGGAGCTGTTTTTT. Translation: CASRAGNTGELFF.

The sample holds a few counts of this clonotype. The chain links TRBV9 to TRBJ2-5; no clear D. Trimming stripped 6 bases from V and 0 bases from J, with 12 bases between. There are 14 residues in the CDR3. Looked up from germline, CDR1 is SGDLS and CDR2 is YYNGEE. The DNA of the CDR3 is TGTGCCAGCACCCCGACCCCGTACCAAGAGACCCAGTACTTC. Its translation: CASTPTPYQETQYF.

The V gene is TRBV4-3, the J gene TRBJ1-2; the D is unclear. Germline CDR1 LGHNA, CDR2 YSLEER. The CDR3 has 16 residues. The ends were cut back, 0 bases at V and 7 bases at J, with 18 bases in the middle. The CDR3 DNA reads as TGCGCCAGCAGCCAAGAAGGTAACACACAGATCGGTGGCTACACCTTC. This gives the protein CASSQEGNTQIGGYTF.

This clonotype was counted ten times or more. This sequence joins TRBV6-2 or TRBV6-3 and TRBJ2-1, with TRBD2 matching 8 bases. The CDR3 has 17 amino acids. V was clipped by 5 bases and J by 5 bases; unmatched bases: 14. From germline, CDR1 is MNHEY and CDR2 SVGEGT. The CDR3 sequence: CASSPKVIGRADNEQFF. DNA of the CDR3: TGTGCCAGCAGTCCAAAGGTTATCGGGAGGGCCGACAATGAGCAGTTCTTC.

The V gene is TRBV6-2 or TRBV6-3, the J gene TRBJ1-5; no definite D call. Per the germline V gene, CDR1 is MNHEY and CDR2 is SVGEGT. The CDR3 extends over 16 amino acids. V was pared by 6 bases and J by 3 bases, with 18 bases between. CDR3 residues: CASSPRWWGDNQPQHF. The CDR3 bases are TGTGCCAGCAGCCCTAGGTGGTGGGGAGACAATCAGCCCCAGCATTTT.

This clonotype has at least ten counts. The rearrangement joins TRBV7-6 to TRBJ2-1; 13 nucleotides align to TRBD2. The CDR3 totals 17 residues. With 8 bases clipped from V and 1 base from J, the junction kept 8 bases outside the gene matches. CDR1 is SGHVS and CDR2 is FNYEAQ in the germline V gene. This CDR3 is CASVGLAGRESYNEQFF. CDR3 sequence (DNA): TGTGCCAGCGTGGGACTAGCGGGACGAGAATCCTACAATGAGCAGTTCTTC.

The genes are TRBV29-1 and TRBJ2-7; possibly TRBD2 for D (5 bases). CDR1 is SQVTM and CDR2 is ANQGSEA in the germline V gene. The ends were cut back, 5 bases at V and 3 bases at J, with 17 bases in the middle. This CDR3 spans 14 amino acids. The CDR3 is CSVSTRAAFYEQYF. The CDR3 DNA reads as TGCAGCGTTTCTACCCGAGCGGCCTTCTACGAGCAGTACTTC.

The chain uses TRBV7-8 and TRBJ1-1; D is unclear. The CDR3 is 15 residues long. V was cut by 5 bases and J by 0 bases, with 13 bases left in between. Per germline, CDR1 SGHVS and CDR2 FQNEAQ. CDR3 sequence reads: CASSPRVFMNTEAFF. For the CDR3, the DNA is TGTGCCAGCAGCCCCCGCGTGTTTATGAACACTGAAGCTTTCTTT.